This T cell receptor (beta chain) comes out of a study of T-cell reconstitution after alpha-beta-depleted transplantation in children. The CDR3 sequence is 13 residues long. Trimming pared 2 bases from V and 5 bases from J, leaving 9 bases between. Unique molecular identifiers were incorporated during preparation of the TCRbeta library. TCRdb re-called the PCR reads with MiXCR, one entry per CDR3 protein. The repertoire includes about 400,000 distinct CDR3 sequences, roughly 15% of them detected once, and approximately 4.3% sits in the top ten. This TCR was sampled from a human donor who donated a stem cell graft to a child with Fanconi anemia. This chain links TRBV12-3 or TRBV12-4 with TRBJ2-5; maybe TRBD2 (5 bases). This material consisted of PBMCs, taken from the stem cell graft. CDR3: CASSLREGETQYF. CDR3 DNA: TGTGCCAGCAGTTTAAGAGAGGGTGAGACCCAGTACTTC.